Below, 2 T cell receptor beta chains from the same sample are listed, as sequenced in a study of cytomegalovirus exposure and HLA in healthy donors. Primers for the PCR totalled 60 Vbeta and 13 Jbeta. Sequencing used immunoSEQ multiplex PCR; TCRdb keeps in-frame clones, though not all of them. The sample shows roughly 200,000 clones, 77% of them seen only once. The sequenced sample consisted of PBMCs. All receptors derive from a woman aged 55 to 70 in good health and CMV-seropositive.

The chain links TRBV5-1 to TRBJ2-1; TRBD2 aligns across 9 bases. The length of the CDR3 is 16 residues. Trimming at V came to 1 base and at J to 9 bases, leaving 11 bases not matched to a gene. The germline gives CDR1 SGHRS, CDR2 YFSETQ. The CDR3 sequence is CASSLSRGGGAAEQFF. CDR3 in DNA: TGCGCCAGCAGCTTGAGTAGAGGCGGGGGGGCCGCTGAGCAGTTCTTC.

V and J are TRBV5-1 and TRBJ2-3; 9 bases match TRBD1. Germline V gene lookup returns CDR1 SGHRS and CDR2 YFSETQ. The CDR3 covers 16 residues. V lost 5 bases and J lost 2; bases outside the gene matches: 9. The CDR3 DNA sequence: TGCGCCAGCAGTGTTACAGGGGGCGCGCTCACAGATACGCAGTATTTT. Translated, it gives CASSVTGGALTDTQYF.